The T cell receptor (beta chain) described here comes from a study of control samples from healthy donors and cancer patients. With 3 bases clipped from V and 3 bases from J, the junction kept 4 bases outside the gene matches. Per the germline V gene, CDR1 is KGHSH and CDR2 is LQKENI. The CDR3 has 14 amino acids. Sequenced by immunoSEQ multiplex PCR; TCRdb stores in-frame clones only, minus some. The sample carries approximately 100,000 clones, around 88% recorded once. The sequencing sample was made of blood. The TCR sequence derives from a man under 40 in good health. This chain connects TRBV18 to TRBJ2-7; 8 bases line up with TRBD1. The CDR3 protein is CASSPPGQGYEQYF. The CDR3 coding sequence is TGTGCCAGCTCACCCCCAGGACAGGGCTACGAGCAGTACTTC.